One sample yielded the 27 T cell receptor beta chains listed below, sequenced in a study of cytomegalovirus exposure and HLA in healthy donors. Primers: 60 Vbeta forward and 13 Jbeta reverse. TCRdb keeps only in-frame clones here, not all; method: immunoSEQ multiplex PCR. This table has about 120,000 clones, about four fifths appearing once. Specimen: PBMCs. The receptor set was obtained from a woman between 18 and 30 years old in good health and CMV-seronegative.

This clone was observed a handful of times. The V and J genes are TRBV4-1 and TRBJ1-4; no clear D gene. With 4 bases removed from V and 4 bases from J, the gap between germline ends came to 16 bases. Germline V gene lookup returns CDR1 MGHRA and CDR2 YSYEKL. The CDR3 is made up of 16 amino acids. CDR3 sequence reads: CASSLKPPPRNEKLFF. Written as DNA, the CDR3 is TGCGCCAGCAGCCTAAAGCCCCCGCCGCGTAATGAAAAACTGTTTTTT.

The gene calls are TRBV30 and TRBJ1-2; D possibly corresponds to TRBD1 (5 bases). V lost 0 bases to trimming and J lost 3 bases, with 11 bases between them. This CDR3 comprises 14 residues. Germline V gene data show CDR1 as GTSNPN and CDR2 as SVGIG (reference sequence). The chain's CDR3 is CAWSVPGRDYGYTF. CDR3 DNA sequence: TGTGCCTGGAGTGTACCCGGCAGGGACTATGGCTACACCTTC.

The chain employs TRBV30 and TRBJ1-6; 8 bases match TRBD1. Germline V CDR1 and CDR2: GTSNPN, SVGIG (reference sequence). The trim removed 1 base at V and 9 bases at J, leaving 5 bases unmatched. The CDR3 loop spans 14 amino acids. CDR3 DNA: TGTGCCTGGAGTGGTGGACAGGGAACTTCACCCCTCCACTTT. It codes for CAWSGGQGTSPLHF.

The V and J genes are TRBV5-6 and TRBJ2-1; a weak D match, TRBD2 (6 bases). Looked up from germline, CDR1 is SGHDT and CDR2 is YYEEEE. V lost 3 bases and J 0 bases, leaving 10 bases between the germline ends. The CDR3 has 15 residues. In DNA form, the CDR3 reads TGTGCCAGCAGCTATACTAGCCTCTCCTACAATGAGCAGTTCTTC. Translating it yields CASSYTSLSYNEQFF.

The rearrangement uses TRBV18 and TRBJ1-4; 10 positions match TRBD1. The CDR3 sequence is 15 residues long. CDR1 and CDR2 from the germline V gene are KGHSH and LQKENI. V lost 4 bases and J lost 5; bases outside the gene matches: 4. CDR3 in DNA: TGTGCCAGCTCACGTATGGACAGGGGGAATGAAAAACTGTTTTTT. This codes for CASSRMDRGNEKLFF.

The rearrangement joins TRBV7-8 to TRBJ2-6; D is perhaps TRBD1 (5 bases). V was pared by 4 bases and J by 1 base, with 11 bases between. This CDR3 has 16 amino acids. Germline CDR1 and CDR2: SGHVS and FQNEAQ. In DNA, the CDR3 is TGTGCCAGCAGCTCCGAAGGGGTATCTGGGGCCAACGTCCTGACTTTC. Translation gives CASSSEGVSGANVLTF.

The table lists this clone with a few counts. This CDR3 is also generated by other DNA sequences in the sample. V usage is TRBV19 and J usage is TRBJ1-2, with no clear D. The CDR3 has 13 amino acids. Trimming shortened V by 0 bases and J by 8 bases, and 10 bases separated the two germline ends. CDR1 and CDR2 from the germline V gene are LNHDA and SQIVND (reference sequence). CDR3 in DNA: TGTGCCAGTAGTATAGATCACCGAGGAGGCTACACCTTC. Encoded protein: CASSIDHRGGYTF. The complete variable domain, with remaining parts taken from reference TRBV19 and TRBJ1-2, reads DGGITQSPKYLFRKEGQNVTLSCEQNLNHDAMYWYRQDPGQGLRLIYYSQIVNDFQKGDIAEGYSVSREKKESFPLTVTSAQKNPTAFYLCASSIDHRGGYTFGSGTRLTVV.

This chain joins TRBV2 and TRBJ2-5; 9 nucleotides line up with TRBD1. Unmatched junction bases numbered 4, after V lost 6 bases and J lost 2 bases. This CDR3 has 14 amino acids. Germline CDR1 SNHLY, CDR2 FYNNEI. The CDR3: CASSQDRGQETQYF. DNA of the CDR3: TGTGCCAGCAGCCAAGACAGGGGGCAAGAGACCCAGTACTTC.

The chain couples TRBV7-2 to TRBJ1-1; D is possibly TRBD1 (5 bases). Germline CDR1 reads SGHTA; CDR2 reads FQGNSA. This CDR3 spans 13 amino acids. Deletions cut 8 bases from V and 3 bases from J, with 13 bases between. CDR3 amino acids: CASQIARDTEAFF. The CDR3 DNA follows: TGTGCCAGCCAAATAGCCAGGGACACTGAAGCTTTCTTT.

The chain has TRBV5-3 and TRBJ1-1, with D perhaps matching TRBD1 (5 bases). TRBV5-3 is reported as an ORF; its role is uncertain. This CDR3 is 17 amino acids long. Trimming removed 0 bases from V and 5 bases from J, with 20 bases in between. The CDR3 bases are TGTGCCAGAAGCTTGGTTTGGGGGGGGGAGACCGTGACTGAAGCTTTCTTT. Protein product: CARSLVWGGETVTEAFF.

This clone has a single count. This chain uses TRBV6-6 with TRBJ1-1; D not resolved. The germline V and J ends were trimmed by 0 bases and 0 bases, with 11 bases remaining between them. Germline CDR1 is MNHNY and CDR2 is SVGAGI (reference sequence). This CDR3 has 16 residues. The DNA of the CDR3 is TGTGCCAGCAGTTACTCGAGGCGGAGCCTGAACACTGAAGCTTTCTTT. Its translation: CASSYSRRSLNTEAFF.

The chain uses TRBV5-1 and TRBJ1-5; 8 nucleotides match TRBD1. The CDR3 runs 15 residues. Germline V lookup: CDR1 SGHRS, CDR2 YFSETQ. Trimming cost V 1 base and J 6 bases; bases outside gene matches: 6. CDR3 in DNA: TGCGCCAGCAGCTTGACAGGGGGGCCAGGTCAGCCCCAGCATTTT. Translation: CASSLTGGPGQPQHF.

The chain links TRBV14 to TRBJ1-1; D is uncertain. The germline V gene encodes CDR1 SGHDN and CDR2 FVKESK. The V and J ends lost 4 bases and 1 base respectively, with 13 bases between them. The CDR3 runs to 15 residues. In DNA, the CDR3 is TGTGCCAGCAGCCTGAGGACGGGGAGGAACACTGAAGCTTTCTTT. Its translation: CASSLRTGRNTEAFF.

This sequence joins TRBV11-2 and TRBJ2-7, with 9 nucleotides matching TRBD2. V was pared by 1 base and J by 7 bases, with 11 bases of the junction left unmatched. Per germline, CDR1 SGHAT and CDR2 FQNNGV. There are 16 residues in the CDR3. The DNA for the CDR3 is TGTGCCAGCAGCTTAGGGGCGGCGGGGGGGCCAGGGGAGCAGTACTTC. This sequence encodes CASSLGAAGGPGEQYF.

The chain couples TRBV5-1 to TRBJ2-7; 9 bases are shared with TRBD1. The V and J ends lost 2 bases and 1 base, in that order; junction bases with no gene match: 7. Germline assignment: CDR1 SGHRS and CDR2 YFSETQ. The CDR3 is made up of 16 amino acids. CDR3 amino acids: CASSLARQGGSYEQYF. The CDR3 nucleotides read TGCGCCAGCAGCTTAGCCCGACAGGGGGGGTCCTACGAGCAGTACTTC.

This clone was found once. The junction differs from germline at one of its ends, possibly a read error. The chain uses TRBV5-1 and TRBJ1-1; D is ambiguous. The CDR3 spans 15 residues. Germline CDR1 reads SGHRS; CDR2 reads YFSETQ. DNA of the CDR3: TGCGCCGGCAGCTTAGTTGCGGGAGCGAACACTGAAGCTTTCTTT. Amino acids: CAGSLVAGANTEAFF.

The V call is TRBV5-1, the J call TRBJ1-2, with D perhaps TRBD1 (6 bases). V was trimmed by 7 bases and J by 8 bases, leaving 15 bases between them. Germline CDR1 reads SGHRS; CDR2 reads YFSETQ. CDR3 length equals 12 residues. CDR3 nucleotide sequence: TGCGCCAGCCGTTGGGCAGGGGACGGCTACACCTTC. Translation: CASRWAGDGYTF. The full variable domain, rest sourced from reference TRBV5-1 and TRBJ1-2, is KAGVTQTPRYLIKTRGQQVTLSCSPISGHRSVSWYQQTPGQGLQFLFEYFSETQRNKGNFPGRFSGRQFSNSRSEMNVSTLELGDSALYLCASRWAGDGYTFGSGTRLTVV.

J is TRBJ1-1 and V is TRBV28; perhaps TRBD1 as D (6 bases). Trimming took off 4 bases at V and 8 bases at J, with 11 bases between the two ends. The CDR3 runs to 12 residues. Germline V gene data show CDR1 as MDHEN and CDR2 as SYDVKM. CDR3 residues: CASSSGHLEAFF. The CDR3, as DNA: TGTGCCAGCAGTTCGGGACACTTAGAAGCTTTCTTT.

The rearrangement links TRBV30 to TRBJ1-2, with a possible D match to TRBD1 (5 bases). Trimming took 5 bases from V and 2 from J, leaving 21 bases between them. Germline CDR1 GTSNPN, CDR2 SVGIG (reference sequence). The CDR3 consists of 16 residues. As DNA, the CDR3 is TGTGCCTGGGGGGGAGGAGGGGTGCAACTAAACTATGGCTACACCTTC. It is translated as CAWGGGGVQLNYGYTF.

The chain employs TRBV27 and TRBJ1-1; 8 positions match TRBD1. Germline CDR1 is MNHEY and CDR2 is SMNVEV (reference sequence). The CDR3 length is 13 residues. Trimming removed 4 bases from V and 6 bases from J; junction bases left unmatched: 4. The chain's CDR3 is CASSSWTGPEAFF. Written as DNA, the CDR3 is TGTGCCAGCAGTTCATGGACAGGGCCTGAAGCTTTCTTT.

In regard to this clone: Additional DNA sequences in this sample encode the identical CDR3. This chain joins TRBV6-1 and TRBJ1-5; D not resolved. Trimming removed 6 bases from V and 2 bases from J, with 11 bases in between. This CDR3 is built from 14 residues. Germline-derived CDR1 and CDR2 are MNHNS and SASEGT. CDR3 nucleotides: TGTGCCAGCAGCGAGGGAGGTGGCAATCAGCCCCAGCATTTT. It translates to CASSEGGGNQPQHF.

The CDR3 coding sequence is TGTGCCAGCAGCTTAGTACAGGGGCCAGAGACCCAGTACTTC. Encoded protein: CASSLVQGPETQYF. The chain is built from TRBV7-2 and TRBJ2-5; 7 positions match TRBD1. V lost 1 base, J lost 4 bases, and 3 bases stayed unmatched. Germline CDR1 reads SGHTA; CDR2 reads FQGNSA. The CDR3 loop spans 14 amino acids. The full variable domain, completed using reference TRBV7-2 and TRBJ2-5, is GAGVSQSPSNKVTEKGKDVELRCDPISGHTALYWYRQSLGQGLEFLIYFQGNSAPDKSGLPSDRFSAERTGGSVSTLTIQRTQQEDSAVYLCASSLVQGPETQYFGPGTRLLVL.

The chain has TRBV7-9 and TRBJ1-6; the D gene is possibly TRBD1 (6 bases). This CDR3 contains 18 residues. V lost 4 bases and J lost 7, with 23 bases in between. Per germline, CDR1 SEHNR and CDR2 FQNEAQ (reference sequence). The CDR3, as DNA: TGTGCCAGCAGCTCTACTCTAGGCCGGGGACATGGGAATTCACCCCTCCACTTT. Translated, it gives CASSSTLGRGHGNSPLHF.

Comments on this clone: It is likely a read error, because the conserved phenylalanine at the end of the CDR3 is missing. The DNA is omitted, as the CDR3 cannot be located on it reliably, and the CDR3 follows TCRdb's listing. The CDR3 region is CAWSVTGRISHLQV. V is TRBV30 and J is TRBJ1-6; no check of the table's D call, TRBD1, against the DNA was made. Germline V gene lookup returns CDR1 GTSNPN and CDR2 SVGIG (reference sequence). From its first to its last residue, the CDR3 has 14 amino acids.

This rearrangement joins TRBV5-1 to TRBJ2-7; 8 positions agree with TRBD2. J lost 4 bases, V lost 2 bases, and 14 bases had no gene match. This CDR3 spans 17 amino acids. CDR1 SGHRS and CDR2 YFSETQ come from the germline V gene. CDR3 in DNA: TGCGCCAGCAGCTTCGAGGTTAGCGGGGTACGCGGGTACGAGCAGTACTTC. Its translation is CASSFEVSGVRGYEQYF.

This chain connects TRBV6-1 to TRBJ1-4; a possible D gene is TRBD1 (6 bases). Germline V gene sequence: CDR1 MNHNS, CDR2 SASEGT. V lost 11 bases and J lost 7, with 14 bases in between. This CDR3 has 12 residues. The CDR3 region has the DNA TGTGCCGGGGGGGGGCGGGGTGAAAAACTGTTTTTT. It translates to CAGGGRGEKLFF.

The chain is built from TRBV28 and TRBJ1-2; possible D gene TRBD1, 6 bases. The CDR3 is 13 residues long. The germline CDR1 and CDR2 sequences are MDHEN and SYDVKM. V was cut by 8 bases and J by 7 bases, with 17 bases left in between. CDR3 amino acids: CASWDKRRFGYTF. Written as DNA, the CDR3 is TGTGCCAGCTGGGACAAGAGAAGATTTGGCTACACCTTC.